Shown below are 18 T cell receptor beta chains from a single sample sequenced in a study of shared clonotypes between healthy human individuals. Profiled with immunoSEQ multiplex PCR; TCRdb holds only in-frame clones, not every one. Altogether over 2,000,000 clones are present, roughly 93% being singletons, with the ten largest covering around 1.8%. Naive CD8 cells lacked CD45RO, underwent positive selection for CCR7 and left out terminally differentiated effector memory CD45RA+ cells. Sequencing was carried out using naive CD8+ T cells from PBMCs. These receptors originate from a man between 18 and 29 years old in good health. Some clones in this sample may be carry-over from other donors' samples.

This chain joins TRBV5-4 and TRBJ2-7; D remains unclear. The length of the CDR3 is 14 residues. CDR1 is SGHNT, CDR2 YYREEE, per germline (reference sequence). The V gene lost 4 bases and the J gene lost 3 bases, with 14 bases spanning the gap. CDR3 in DNA: TGTGCCAGCAGCCCTCCCTCGATCTGCTACGAGCAGTACTTC. It specifies CASSPPSICYEQYF.

This clone occurred once. This chain links TRBV7-9 with TRBJ2-5; D unresolved. This CDR3 is built from 13 residues. V shed 3 bases and J shed 1 base, with 6 bases lying between them. Germline V gene data show CDR1 as SEHNR and CDR2 as FQNEAQ (reference sequence). CDR3 region: CASSFQTQETQYF. CDR3 in DNA: TGTGCCAGCAGCTTTCAAACCCAAGAGACCCAGTACTTC.

Of note for this clone: This sample includes further DNA sequences coding for the same CDR3. The chain combines TRBV7-9 with TRBJ1-1; D remains unclear. This CDR3 contains 13 residues. Germline V gene sequence: CDR1 SEHNR, CDR2 FQNEAQ (reference sequence). The germline V and J ends were trimmed by 5 bases and 0 bases, with 7 bases remaining between them. Written as DNA, the CDR3 is TGTGCCAGCAGCCCCGTGGTGAACACTGAAGCTTTCTTT. Its translation is CASSPVVNTEAFF.

The chain joins TRBV11-2 to TRBJ2-1; 12 nucleotides align to TRBD2. The CDR3 runs 16 residues. Germline loops: CDR1 SGHAT, CDR2 FQNNGV. The V and J ends lost 2 bases and 6 bases, in that order; junction bases with no gene match: 5. This CDR3 reads CASSLLAGGPFNEQFF. The CDR3 region has the DNA TGTGCCAGCAGCTTACTAGCGGGAGGGCCCTTCAATGAGCAGTTCTTC.

The rearrangement joins TRBV5-6 to TRBJ2-7; D is ambiguous. V lost 0 bases and J lost 6, with 7 bases in between. Per the germline V gene, CDR1 is SGHDT and CDR2 is YYEEEE. The CDR3 sequence is 12 residues long. The DNA of the CDR3 is TGTGCCAGCAGCTTGGCCGCGTCCGAGCAGTACTTC. This translates into CASSLAASEQYF. The full variable domain, completed using reference TRBV5-6 and TRBJ2-7, is DAGVTQSPTHLIKTRGQQVTLRCSPKSGHDTVSWYQQALGQGPQFIFQYYEEEERQRGNFPDRFSGHQFPNYSSELNVNALLLGDSALYLCASSLAASEQYFGPGTRLTVT.

The gene calls are TRBV7-2 and TRBJ2-7; 9 bases align to TRBD1. Germline V gene data show CDR1 as SGHTA and CDR2 as FQGNSA. J lost 6 bases, V lost 4 bases, and 4 bases had no gene match. The CDR3 is 13 amino acids. CDR3 nucleotide sequence: TGTGCCAGCAGCTATGGACAGGGGTTCGAGCAGTACTTC. Its translation is CASSYGQGFEQYF.

The J gene is TRBJ2-3, the V gene TRBV5-1, with 7 bases fitting TRBD2. The V gene end was trimmed by 4 bases and the J gene end by 4 bases; junction bases not matched to a gene: 9. Per germline, CDR1 SGHRS and CDR2 YFSETQ. This CDR3 comprises 15 residues. CDR3: CASSPNAGAADTQYF. CDR3 sequence (DNA): TGCGCCAGCAGCCCCAATGCGGGAGCCGCAGATACGCAGTATTTT.

Remarks on this clone: Distinct nucleotide sequences in the sample also encode this CDR3. This sequence joins TRBV27 and TRBJ1-2, with a tentative D call TRBD1 (5 bases). The V end lost 3 bases, the J end lost 3 bases, and 11 bases lay between the germline ends. The CDR3 has 14 residues. The germline V gene encodes CDR1 MNHEY and CDR2 SMNVEV (reference sequence). CDR3 in amino acids: CASSLSGTYYGYTF. The DNA of the CDR3 is TGTGCCAGCAGTTTGTCCGGGACGTACTATGGCTACACCTTC.

V is TRBV6-6 and J is TRBJ1-5; D might be TRBD1 (5 bases). The CDR3 length is 15 residues. The germline CDR1 and CDR2 sequences are MNHNY and SVGAGI (reference sequence). V gave up 4 bases and J gave up 3 bases, with 13 bases separating them. The CDR3 nucleotides are TGTGCCAGCAGTTCGACGGACACCCTCAATCAGCCCCAGCATTTT. This translates into CASSSTDTLNQPQHF.

The CDR3 DNA reads TGTGCCAGTAGTATGCTAGCGGTAGCAGATACGCAGTATTTT. This codes for CASSMLAVADTQYF. The chain uses TRBV19 and TRBJ2-3; 7 positions agree with TRBD2. Germline lookup yields CDR1 LNHDA and CDR2 SQIVND (reference sequence). Trimming at V came to 3 bases and at J to 4 bases, leaving 4 bases not matched to a gene. The CDR3 is 14 amino acids.

The chain links TRBV19 to TRBJ2-7; 8 bases map to TRBD2. Germline-derived CDR1 and CDR2 are LNHDA and SQIVND (reference sequence). This CDR3 spans 14 amino acids. The CDR3, as DNA: TGTGCGACGGCCTACGGGAGGGGTTCCTACGAGCAGTACTTC. This gives the protein CATAYGRGSYEQYF.

This clone is a singleton in its sample. This CDR3 reads CASSFDPQWPQHF. The CDR3 DNA reads TGCGCCAGCAGCTTTGACCCACAGTGGCCCCAGCATTTT. The chain recombines TRBV5-1 with TRBJ1-5; D is undetermined. The CDR3 covers 13 residues. The V gene lost 2 bases and the J gene lost 9 bases, with 12 bases spanning the gap. From germline, CDR1 is SGHRS and CDR2 YFSETQ.

This clone was recorded only once. V is TRBV15 and J is TRBJ1-5, with 9 bases that match TRBD1. This CDR3 has 15 amino acids. Per germline, CDR1 LNHNV and CDR2 YYDKDF (reference sequence). The ends lost 5 bases at V and 5 bases at J; junction bases unmatched: 7. CDR3 loop: CATSLQTGGYQPQHF. Here the CDR3 DNA reads TGTGCCACCAGCTTACAAACAGGGGGCTATCAGCCCCAGCATTTT.

This sequence joins TRBV2 and TRBJ2-7, with D maybe TRBD2 (6 bases). This CDR3 has 12 amino acids. The V gene lost 6 bases and the J gene lost 6 bases, with 12 bases spanning the gap. CDR1 and CDR2 (germline): SNHLY, FYNNEI. The CDR3 spells CASRDGGVEQYF. Written as DNA, the CDR3 is TGTGCCAGCAGGGACGGCGGGGTCGAGCAGTACTTC. Filled out from reference TRBV2 and TRBJ2-7, the complete variable domain reads EPEVTQTPSHQVTQMGQEVILRCVPISNHLYFYWYRQILGQKVEFLVSFYNNEISEKSEIFDDQFSVERPDGSNFTLKIRSTKLEDSAMYFCASRDGGVEQYFGPGTRLTVT.

This clone was recorded once. V is TRBV28 and J is TRBJ2-5; 11 bases match TRBD2. From germline, CDR1 is MDHEN and CDR2 SYDVKM. V dropped 10 bases and J dropped 5; count of bases not matched to a gene: 12. This CDR3 has 15 residues. CDR3 amino acids: CATMEGASGRETQYF. Here the CDR3 DNA reads TGTGCCACCATGGAGGGGGCTAGCGGGAGGGAGACCCAGTACTTC. The variable domain in full, completed from reference TRBV28 and TRBJ2-5, reads DVKVTQSSRYLVKRTGEKVFLECVQDMDHENMFWYRQDPGLGLRLIYFSYDVKMKEKGDIPEGYSVSREKKERFSLILESASTNQTSMYLCATMEGASGRETQYFGPGTRLLVL.

This clone was detected once. This chain joins TRBV29-1 and TRBJ2-7; unclear D gene. The V end was cut by 4 bases, the J end by 7 bases, with 14 bases between. The CDR3 loop spans 12 amino acids. Per the germline V gene, CDR1 is SQVTM and CDR2 is ANQGSEA. The CDR3 sequence is CSVATGKGEQYF. In DNA, the CDR3 is TGCAGCGTTGCTACTGGAAAGGGAGAGCAGTACTTC.

V gene TRBV28 combines with J gene TRBJ1-3, with TRBD1 matching over 9 bases. The CDR3 contains 16 residues. Germline CDR1 is MDHEN and CDR2 is SYDVKM. V dropped 6 bases and J dropped 3; count of bases not matched to a gene: 9. This CDR3 is CASREDRGSYGNTIYF. CDR3 bases: TGTGCCAGCAGGGAGGACAGGGGTTCGTATGGAAACACCATATATTTT.

The rearrangement uses TRBV27 and TRBJ1-1; no reliable D call. V dropped 6 bases and J dropped 5 bases, with 19 bases sitting between them. This CDR3 comprises 15 residues. Per the germline V gene, CDR1 is MNHEY and CDR2 is SMNVEV (reference sequence). The CDR3 loop is CASSASAGLGTEAFF. The CDR3 coding sequence is TGTGCCAGCAGCGCCTCAGCAGGCCTGGGGACTGAAGCTTTCTTT.